These 30 T cell receptor beta chains originate from one sample sequenced in a study of T-cell reconstitution after alpha-beta-depleted transplantation in children. Unique molecular identifiers were incorporated when the TCRbeta library was constructed. TCRdb reanalysed the PCR reads using MiXCR and keeps one entry per CDR3 protein. In the table there are over 450,000 distinct CDR3 sequences, roughly a tenth of which are singletons. The sequencing used PBMCs, collected before TCRalphabeta/CD19-depleted stem cell transplant. These receptors came from a child aged 2 to 10 with inherited bone marrow failure, due to receive a stem cell transplant.

J is TRBJ1-4 and V is TRBV27; D not certain. The V and J ends lost 3 bases and 4 bases respectively, with 6 bases between them. CDR1 and CDR2 (germline): MNHEY, SMNVEV (reference sequence). The length of the CDR3 is 13 residues. The CDR3 bases are TGTGCCAGCAGTTTCGGCAGTAATGAAAAACTGTTTTTT. This gives the protein CASSFGSNEKLFF.

This clonotype was seen ten or more times. CDR3: CSARDLLAGGFLNPDTQYF. The CDR3 DNA reads as TGCAGTGCTAGAGATCTACTAGCGGGAGGCTTTCTCAACCCAGATACGCAGTATTTT. The chain uses TRBV20-1 and TRBJ2-3, with 12 nucleotides matching TRBD2. This CDR3 has 19 residues. Germline CDR1 reads DFQATT; CDR2 reads SNEGSKA (reference sequence). Trimming took 0 bases from V and 4 from J; bases not matched to a gene: 14.

This clonotype was found a few times. The CDR3 spells CASSAGTSGRDANTGELFF. CDR3 bases: TGTGCCAGCAGTGCCGGGACTAGCGGGAGGGACGCGAACACCGGGGAGCTGTTTTTT. This chain connects TRBV2 to TRBJ2-2; 16 nucleotides line up with TRBD2. Trimming removed 4 bases from V and 0 bases from J; junction bases left unmatched: 5. The V gene's germline CDR1 is SNHLY and CDR2 FYNNEI. This CDR3 has 19 amino acids.

This clonotype was seen a handful of times. The gene calls are TRBV20-1 and TRBJ2-7, with TRBD2 matching 14 bases. Germline V gene sequence: CDR1 DFQATT, CDR2 SNEGSKA (reference sequence). This CDR3 region has 17 residues. V dropped 0 bases and J dropped 4; count of bases not matched to a gene: 8. CDR3 loop: CSARDWGTSGSEYEQYF. The DNA for the CDR3 is TGCAGTGCTAGAGATTGGGGGACTAGCGGGAGTGAATACGAGCAGTACTTC.

This rearrangement joins TRBV5-1 to TRBJ2-3; no definite D call. This CDR3 has 12 amino acids. CDR1 and CDR2 from the germline V gene are SGHRS and YFSETQ. Trimming shortened V by 1 base and J by 9 bases, and 9 bases separated the two germline ends. The CDR3: CASSLSPATQYF. For the CDR3, the DNA is TGCGCCAGCAGCTTGTCCCCAGCCACGCAGTATTTT.

There are many counts of this clonotype. The rearrangement links TRBV5-1 to TRBJ2-6; D may correspond to TRBD1 or TRBD2 (5 bases each). Germline values: CDR1 SGHRS, CDR2 YFSETQ. The CDR3 is 15 amino acids. Trimming pared 0 bases from V and 2 bases from J, leaving 6 bases between. The CDR3 here is CASSLGGAGANVLTF. CDR3 bases: TGCGCCAGCAGCTTGGGAGGGGCTGGGGCCAACGTCCTGACTTTC.

Many counts were recorded for this clonotype. The chain is built from TRBV20-1 and TRBJ2-2; TRBD2 matches at 12 bases. This CDR3 has 16 residues. Germline CDR1 and CDR2: DFQATT and SNEGSKA (reference sequence). J was trimmed by 6 bases and V by 3 bases; bases with no gene match: 8. The chain's CDR3 is CSARGLAGTDAGELFF. CDR3 nucleotides: TGCAGTGCTAGGGGACTAGCGGGTACGGATGCCGGGGAGCTGTTTTTT.

This clonotype has a count of ten or more. The chain has TRBV12-3 or TRBV12-4 and TRBJ2-5; D uncertain. The V end was cut by 5 bases, the J end by 5 bases, with 9 bases between. This CDR3 has 12 residues. CDR3 protein: CASSRRWETQYF. The CDR3, as DNA: TGTGCCAGCAGTAGGCGCTGGGAGACCCAGTACTTC.

This clonotype was detected many times. At one end, the junction sequence differs from germline, possibly due to a read error. The rearrangement joins TRBV3-1 to TRBJ2-4, with TRBD2 matching 11 bases. The length of the CDR3 is 14 residues. The germline V gene encodes CDR1 LGHDT and CDR2 YNNKEL (reference sequence). CDR3 residues: CSSSLTSGVNIQYF. CDR3 DNA: TGTTCCAGCAGCCTGACTAGCGGGGTAAACATTCAGTACTTC.

The chain combines TRBV7-9 with TRBJ2-2, with unresolved D. Germline-derived CDR1 and CDR2 are SEHNR and FQNEAQ (reference sequence). The length of the CDR3 is 13 residues. Trimming cost V 1 base and J 6 bases, with 6 bases left between them. The CDR3 reads CASSLVNAGELFF. CDR3 nucleotides: TGTGCCAGCAGCTTAGTAAACGCCGGGGAGCTGTTTTTT.

The genes are TRBV29-1 and TRBJ1-1; D remains ambiguous. Trimming removed 0 bases from V and 7 bases from J, with 6 bases in between. CDR1 is SQVTM, CDR2 ANQGSEA, per germline. The CDR3 runs 11 residues. CDR3 in DNA: TGCAGCGTTGAAGACCGCGTTGAAGCTTTCTTT. Its translation: CSVEDRVEAFF.

This clonotype was picked up many times. The chain combines TRBV5-1 with TRBJ1-5; TRBD1 matches 10 bases. The V gene end was trimmed by 4 bases and the J gene end by 9 bases; junction bases not matched to a gene: 13. Germline CDR1 and CDR2: SGHRS and YFSETQ. This CDR3 contains 16 residues. CDR3 nucleotides: TGCGCCAGCAGCCCAGGGACAGGGGACTTATCTGTGCCCCAGCATTTT. It translates to CASSPGTGDLSVPQHF.

The sample holds many counts of this clonotype. V is TRBV3-1 and J is TRBJ2-1, with 10 bases identical to TRBD2. The length of the CDR3 is 15 residues. Germline loops: CDR1 LGHDT, CDR2 YNNKEL (reference sequence). The CDR3 sequence is CASQRGSGRGNEQFF. The CDR3 DNA reads as TGTGCTTCTCAGCGAGGGAGCGGGAGGGGGAATGAGCAGTTCTTC.

This clonotype has a count of ten or more. The chain employs TRBV20-1 and TRBJ1-2; D is uncertain. V was trimmed by 3 bases and J by 4 bases, leaving 9 bases between them. Germline V lookup: CDR1 DFQATT, CDR2 SNEGSKA (reference sequence). The CDR3 is made up of 12 amino acids. CDR3 amino acids: CSASFQTYGYTF. As DNA, the CDR3 is TGCAGTGCTAGCTTCCAGACCTATGGCTACACCTTC.

At least ten counts were recorded for this clonotype. V and J are TRBV7-9 and TRBJ2-3; 11 positions agree with TRBD2. Germline assignment: CDR1 SEHNR and CDR2 FQNEAQ (reference sequence). The CDR3 covers 14 residues. V trimming: 10 bases; J trimming: 12 bases; junction bases outside the gene matches: 15. The CDR3 DNA reads as TGTGCCATTAGGACAGGGGAACTAGCGGGAGCCCAGTATTTT. Protein sequence: CAIRTGELAGAQYF.

This clonotype was detected many times. The V gene is TRBV9, the J gene TRBJ2-2, with 9 nucleotides matching TRBD1. V lost 3 bases and J lost 4; bases outside the gene matches: 4. Germline lookup yields CDR1 SGDLS and CDR2 YYNGEE. The CDR3 is 15 amino acids. CDR3 loop: CASSATGGSTGELFF. CDR3 DNA: TGTGCCAGCAGCGCGACAGGGGGGAGCACCGGGGAGCTGTTTTTT.

This clonotype was seen ten or more times. The genes are TRBV10-2 and TRBJ2-2; 13 bases line up with TRBD2. This CDR3 spans 20 amino acids. CDR1 is WSHSY, CDR2 SAAADI, per germline. The junction had 10 bases not matched to a gene; V was cut back by 3 bases and J by 0 bases. The DNA for the CDR3 is TGCGCCAGCAGTGACTACGGGACTAGCGGGACCACACCGAACACCGGGGAGCTGTTTTTT. Protein product: CASSDYGTSGTTPNTGELFF.

The CDR3 DNA reads TGTGCCAGCAGCCCCGTTTTGGGTTCTGGGGCCAACGTCCTGACTTTC. Translated, it gives CASSPVLGSGANVLTF. This chain connects TRBV7-9 to TRBJ2-6; D unresolved. This CDR3 contains 16 residues. V shed 5 bases and J shed 1 base, with 12 bases lying between them. CDR1 is SEHNR, CDR2 FQNEAQ, per germline (reference sequence).

This clonotype has just a few counts. The chain links TRBV4-3 to TRBJ2-1; D gene uncertain. The V end lost 1 base, the J end lost 2 bases, and 15 bases lay between the germline ends. Germline loops: CDR1 LGHNA, CDR2 YSLEER. This CDR3 has 17 residues. The CDR3 region is CASSQVRWRRTYNEQFF. In nucleotides, the CDR3 is TGCGCCAGCAGCCAAGTCCGATGGCGCCGGACCTACAATGAGCAGTTCTTC.

This clonotype was seen many times. The V and J genes are TRBV20-1 and TRBJ2-1; D call uncertain. This CDR3 comprises 16 residues. Germline V gene sequence: CDR1 DFQATT, CDR2 SNEGSKA (reference sequence). Trimming took off 4 bases at V and 1 base at J, with 17 bases between the two ends. The CDR3 region is CSANGRSADSYNEQFF. DNA for the CDR3: TGCAGTGCTAACGGACGGTCCGCGGATTCCTACAATGAGCAGTTCTTC.

This clonotype showed up many times. The chain combines TRBV28 with TRBJ2-1, with TRBD1 identical over 9 bases. The CDR3 runs 20 residues. The germline V gene encodes CDR1 MDHEN and CDR2 SYDVKM. V was pared by 3 bases and J by 0 bases, with 15 bases of the junction left unmatched. The CDR3 sequence is CASSFIWDRVSGSSYNEQFF. Here the CDR3 DNA reads TGTGCCAGCAGTTTCATTTGGGACAGGGTATCGGGGAGCTCCTACAATGAGCAGTTCTTC.

This chain uses TRBV29-1 with TRBJ2-5; no clear D gene. V was trimmed by 0 bases and J by 5 bases, leaving 13 bases between them. CDR1 and CDR2 from the germline V gene are SQVTM and ANQGSEA. The CDR3 has 14 residues. This chain's CDR3 is CSVEDYSSAETQYF. The CDR3 DNA is TGCAGCGTTGAAGATTATTCAAGCGCGGAGACCCAGTACTTC.

This clonotype showed up many times. The chain is built from TRBV12-3 or TRBV12-4 and TRBJ2-7; D is unclear. Trimming pared 6 bases from V and 4 bases from J, leaving 16 bases between. The CDR3 runs to 14 residues. CDR3 nucleotide sequence: TGTGCCAGCAGCACCCTAGAAGTTGGGTACGAGCAGTACTTC. Amino acids: CASSTLEVGYEQYF.

This clonotype was found a few times. This chain uses TRBV19 with TRBJ2-1; 12 nucleotides match TRBD2. V shed 5 bases and J 2 bases; nucleotides not matched to a gene: 10. The CDR3 runs to 18 residues. The germline CDR1 and CDR2 sequences are LNHDA and SQIVND (reference sequence). This chain's CDR3 is CASSVLAGGGGTYNEQFF. CDR3 DNA: TGTGCCAGTAGTGTACTAGCGGGAGGAGGGGGGACCTACAATGAGCAGTTCTTC.

The V gene is TRBV19, the J gene TRBJ1-5; weak D call: TRBD1 (6 bases). The germline CDR1 and CDR2 sequences are LNHDA and SQIVND (reference sequence). V shed 5 bases and J shed 2 bases, with 13 bases lying between them. The CDR3 is made up of 15 amino acids. The CDR3 nucleotides are TGTGCCAGTAGTTACAGGGATCCTGGCAATCAGCCCCAGCATTTT. This codes for CASSYRDPGNQPQHF.

This clonotype has ten or more counts. The chain is built from TRBV12-3 or TRBV12-4 and TRBJ2-2, with 8 bases matching TRBD1. The trim removed 6 bases at V and 4 bases at J, leaving 7 bases unmatched. The CDR3 consists of 15 residues. DNA of the CDR3: TGTGCCAGCAGCTGGACAGGGTCGGGCACCGGGGAGCTGTTTTTT. Translation gives CASSWTGSGTGELFF.

This clonotype was counted only a few times. The J gene is TRBJ2-7, the V gene TRBV12-3 or TRBV12-4; D gene unclear. This CDR3 has 16 residues. V was clipped by 3 bases and J by 2 bases, with 17 bases between them. This chain's CDR3 is CASSFYPAFGTYEQYF. The CDR3 bases are TGTGCCAGCAGTTTTTACCCGGCATTTGGAACCTACGAGCAGTACTTC.

There are many counts of this clonotype. The gene calls are TRBV9 and TRBJ2-1, with D unresolved. This CDR3 has 15 residues. Trimming stripped 0 bases from V and 3 bases from J, with 10 bases between. Looked up from germline, CDR1 is SGDLS and CDR2 is YYNGEE. The CDR3 DNA reads as TGTGCCAGCAGCGTAGCTTCGGCACTCTACAATGAGCAGTTCTTC. This sequence encodes CASSVASALYNEQFF.

This clonotype has ten or more counts. V is TRBV3-1 and J is TRBJ1-2; 8 bases agree with TRBD1. V gave up 4 bases and J gave up 3 bases; unmatched junction bases: 4. Germline V gene sequence: CDR1 LGHDT, CDR2 YNNKEL (reference sequence). CDR3 size: 14 residues. As DNA, the CDR3 is TGTGCCAGCAGCCGCTTGACAGGGGACTATGGCTACACCTTC. This sequence encodes CASSRLTGDYGYTF.

This clonotype was found many times. The CDR3 nucleotides are TGTGCCAGCAGTCCGGGATACATCTACGAGCAGTACTTC. Amino acids: CASSPGYIYEQYF. The chain carries TRBV12-3 or TRBV12-4 and TRBJ2-7; D is perhaps TRBD2 (5 bases). Trimming took 5 bases from V and 3 from J, leaving 11 bases between them. The CDR3 is made up of 13 amino acids.